What follows describes a single T cell receptor (beta chain). The antigen is undetermined. In nominal health when sampled, donors likely had unrecorded immune exposures nonetheless. This entry belongs to a study of cytomegalovirus exposure and HLA in healthy donors. The overall study: Earlier findings included some 120 million unique TCR beta sequences obtained from 150 million to 200 million T cells. Study-wide results and limits: Productive status was seen about 90% or about 30% of the time for most TCR beta V segments in an earlier analysis.

Use of 60 Vbeta and 13 Jbeta primers characterized the PCR. Produced via immunoSEQ multiplex PCR; TCRdb's table is partial and in-frame only. The data show over 100,000 clones, just under 70% seen once. The material sequenced was PBMCs. This receptor was obtained from a woman in her 70s in good health and CMV-seropositive.

CDR3 sequence: CASSSPAGVISPLHF. In DNA form, the CDR3 reads TGTGCCAGCAGTTCGCCGGCGGGAGTAATCTCACCCCTCCACTTT. The chain links TRBV6-5 to TRBJ1-6; D gene ambiguous. CDR1 MNHEY and CDR2 SVGAGI come from the germline V gene. V was cut by 4 bases and J by 10 bases, with 17 bases left in between. This CDR3 contains 15 residues.